What follows are 13 T cell receptor beta chains derived from one specimen sequenced in a study of T cells in localized non-small cell lung cancer. Profiling relied on immunoSEQ multiplex PCR, and the TCRdb table lists in-frame clones only, not all of them. The table shows 35,000 to 40,000 clones, with approximately 84% occurring only once. Sequencing used peripheral blood, obtained before any cancer treatment. These TCRs come from a man aged 40 to 75 with stage I lung adenocarcinoma.

The chain is built from TRBV7-6 and TRBJ2-3; tentative D call: TRBD2 (7 bases). The CDR3 contains 15 residues. Trimming stripped 1 base from V and 3 bases from J, with 11 bases between. The germline gives CDR1 SGHVS, CDR2 FNYEAQ. Here the CDR3 reads CASSLEGGLTDTQYF. The CDR3 coding sequence is TGTGCCAGCAGCTTAGAGGGGGGGTTGACAGATACGCAGTATTTT. Full variable domain (missing parts from reference TRBV7-6 and TRBJ2-3): GAGVSQSPRYKVTKRGQDVALRCDPISGHVSLYWYRQALGQGPEFLTYFNYEAQQDKSGLPNDRFSAERPEGSISTLTIQRTEQRDSAMYRCASSLEGGLTDTQYFGPGTRLTVL.

The chain is built from TRBV7-2 and TRBJ2-7, with 9 bases lining up with TRBD2. J lost 2 bases, V lost 2 bases, and 10 bases had no gene match. Germline V gives CDR1 SGHTA, CDR2 FQGNSA. This CDR3 is 17 amino acids long. This CDR3 reads CASSLTSSSGATYEQYF. CDR3 bases: TGTGCCAGCAGCTTAACCTCGTCTAGCGGGGCCACCTACGAGCAGTACTTC.

The V and J genes are TRBV9 and TRBJ1-2; TRBD1 agrees at 7 bases. Germline-derived CDR1 and CDR2 are SGDLS and YYNGEE. The CDR3 consists of 15 residues. The ends lost 2 bases at V and 4 bases at J; junction bases unmatched: 8. CDR3 DNA sequence: TGTGCCAGCAGCGTCGACAGGGATCAAGGCTATGGCTACACCTTC. Translating it yields CASSVDRDQGYGYTF.

The chain combines TRBV6-6 with TRBJ2-5; 11 bases line up with TRBD2. This CDR3 has 15 residues. From germline, CDR1 is MNHNY and CDR2 SVGAGI (reference sequence). Trimming at V came to 6 bases and at J to 5 bases, leaving 8 bases not matched to a gene. CDR3 amino acids: CASSPTSGRTETQYF. In DNA form, the CDR3 reads TGTGCCAGCAGCCCAACTAGCGGGAGAACTGAGACCCAGTACTTC.

The chain combines TRBV10-3 with TRBJ1-1; D call uncertain. Germline V gene data show CDR1 as ENHRY and CDR2 as SYGVKD. The germline V and J ends were trimmed by 3 bases and 0 bases, with 8 bases remaining between them. CDR3 size: 14 residues. The CDR3 DNA reads TGTGCCATCAGTGACCACGGTTTGAACACTGAAGCTTTCTTT. Translated, it gives CAISDHGLNTEAFF.

Points on this clone: The identical CDR3 is also encoded by other nucleotide sequences in the sample. The genes are TRBV28 and TRBJ2-2, with 9 bases aligning to TRBD2. From germline, CDR1 is MDHEN and CDR2 SYDVKM. This CDR3 spans 15 amino acids. With 6 bases clipped from V and 0 bases from J, the junction kept 2 bases outside the gene matches. The CDR3 sequence: CASSRTSANTGELFF. The CDR3 bases are TGTGCCAGCAGCCGGACTAGCGCGAACACCGGGGAGCTGTTTTTT.

Worth noting for this clone: Within the sample, other DNA sequences also encode this same CDR3. The chain carries TRBV25-1 and TRBJ2-7; D unclear. CDR1 and CDR2 (germline): MGHDK, SYGVNS. This CDR3 has 11 residues. Trimming cost V 3 bases and J 3 bases, with 3 bases left between them. CDR3 in amino acids: CASSDIYEQYF. For the CDR3, the DNA is TGTGCCAGCAGTGACATCTACGAGCAGTACTTC.

The J gene is TRBJ2-3, the V gene TRBV23-1; no firm D call. TRBV23-1 is an ORF, with its function uncertain. Trimming shortened V by 9 bases and J by 4 bases, and 11 bases separated the two germline ends. The CDR3 is made up of 12 amino acids. CDR3 region: CASPPRADTQYF. CDR3 coding DNA: TGCGCCAGTCCCCCCCGCGCAGATACGCAGTATTTT.

This chain joins TRBV7-8 and TRBJ2-7, with 10 nucleotides matching TRBD2. CDR3 length: 16 amino acids. The V and J ends lost 1 base and 1 base, in that order; junction bases with no gene match: 4. Germline lookup yields CDR1 SGHVS and CDR2 FQNEAQ. In DNA form, the CDR3 reads TGTGCCAGCAGCTTAGGACTAGCGGGCCTGTCCTACGAGCAGTACTTC. Protein sequence: CASSLGLAGLSYEQYF.

On this clone itself: Within the sample, other DNA sequences also encode this same CDR3. This chain joins TRBV9 and TRBJ2-3; D is uncertain. The CDR3 sequence is 15 residues long. Germline V lookup: CDR1 SGDLS, CDR2 YYNGEE. Between the trimmed V and J ends, which lost 0 bases and 1 base, there was a span of 9 bases. CDR3 DNA sequence: TGTGCCAGCAGCGTAGTCGGAGATGGCACAGATACGCAGTATTTT. It translates to CASSVVGDGTDTQYF.

This rearrangement joins TRBV14 to TRBJ2-7; D ambiguous. Trimming shortened V by 6 bases and J by 5 bases, and 8 bases separated the two germline ends. Germline CDR1 is SGHDN and CDR2 is FVKESK. The CDR3 length is 11 residues. The CDR3 sequence is CASSIADEQYF. CDR3 sequence (DNA): TGTGCCAGCAGTATCGCGGACGAGCAGTACTTC.

The J gene is TRBJ1-2, the V gene TRBV18; TRBD1 matches at 9 bases. V was clipped by 6 bases and J by 5 bases; unmatched bases: 4. The CDR3 length is 13 residues. CDR1 and CDR2 (germline): KGHSH, LQKENI. CDR3: CASSRDREYGYTF. The DNA for the CDR3 is TGTGCCAGCTCCCGGGACAGGGAATATGGCTACACCTTC.

The chain uses TRBV5-1 and TRBJ2-1; D perhaps matches TRBD1 (6 bases). CDR3 length: 16 amino acids. Germline values: CDR1 SGHRS, CDR2 YFSETQ. With 4 bases removed from V and 5 bases from J, the gap between germline ends came to 19 bases. In DNA form, the CDR3 reads TGCGCCAGCAGCCTTTCATGGCTCACAGGGCACAATGAGCAGTTCTTC. Its protein is CASSLSWLTGHNEQFF.